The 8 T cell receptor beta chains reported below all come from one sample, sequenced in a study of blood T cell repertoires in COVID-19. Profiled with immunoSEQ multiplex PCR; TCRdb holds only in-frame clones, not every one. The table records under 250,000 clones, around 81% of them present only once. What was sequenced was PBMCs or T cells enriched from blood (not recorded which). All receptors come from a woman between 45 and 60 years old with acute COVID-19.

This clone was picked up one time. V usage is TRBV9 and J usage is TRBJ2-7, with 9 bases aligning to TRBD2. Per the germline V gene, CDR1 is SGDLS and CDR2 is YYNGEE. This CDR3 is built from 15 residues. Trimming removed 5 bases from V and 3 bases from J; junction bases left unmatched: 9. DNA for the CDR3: TGTGCCAGCAGTGCCCCGACTAGCGGCAACTACGAGCAGTACTTC. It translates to CASSAPTSGNYEQYF.

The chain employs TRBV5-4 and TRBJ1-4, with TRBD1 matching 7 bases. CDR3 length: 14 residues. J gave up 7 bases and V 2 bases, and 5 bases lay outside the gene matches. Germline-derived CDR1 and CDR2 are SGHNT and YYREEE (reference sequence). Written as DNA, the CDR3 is TGTGCCAGCAGCTTTAAAGGGGGCGGTGAAAAACTGTTTTTT. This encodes CASSFKGGGEKLFF. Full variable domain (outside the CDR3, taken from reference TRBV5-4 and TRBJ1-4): ETGVTQSPTHLIKTRGQQVTLRCSSQSGHNTVSWYQQALGQGPQFIFQYYREEENGRGNFPPRFSGLQFPNYSSELNVNALELDDSALYLCASSFKGGGEKLFFGSGTQLSVL.

In nucleotides, the CDR3 is TGTGCCAGCTCAAGACAGGGGGCTAGAGAGCAGTACTTC. Its protein product is CASSRQGAREQYF. The chain couples TRBV18 to TRBJ2-7; 10 nucleotides line up with TRBD1. The CDR3 contains 13 residues. V shed 5 bases and J 7 bases; nucleotides not matched to a gene: 5. Germline CDR1 is KGHSH and CDR2 is LQKENI. The complete variable domain, with remaining parts taken from reference TRBV18 and TRBJ2-7, reads NAGVMQNPRHLVRRRGQEARLRCSPMKGHSHVYWYRQLPEEGLKFMVYLQKENIIDESGMPKERFSAEFPKEGPSILRIQQVVRGDSAAYFCASSRQGAREQYFGPGTRLTVT.

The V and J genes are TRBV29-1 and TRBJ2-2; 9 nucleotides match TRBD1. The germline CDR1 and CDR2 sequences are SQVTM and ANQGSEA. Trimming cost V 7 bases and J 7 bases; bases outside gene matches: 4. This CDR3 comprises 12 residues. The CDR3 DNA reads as TGCAGCGGCTGGGACAGGGTCGGGGAGCTGTTTTTT. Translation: CSGWDRVGELFF.

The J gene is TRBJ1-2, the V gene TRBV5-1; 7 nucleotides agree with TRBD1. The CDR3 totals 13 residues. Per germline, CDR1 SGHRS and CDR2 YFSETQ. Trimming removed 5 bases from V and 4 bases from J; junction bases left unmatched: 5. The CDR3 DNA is TGCGCCAGCAGTTCCGGGACAGTCTATGGCTACACCTTC. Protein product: CASSSGTVYGYTF. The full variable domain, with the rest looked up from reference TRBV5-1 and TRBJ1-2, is KAGVTQTPRYLIKTRGQQVTLSCSPISGHRSVSWYQQTPGQGLQFLFEYFSETQRNKGNFPGRFSGRQFSNSRSEMNVSTLELGDSALYLCASSSGTVYGYTFGSGTRLTVV.

CDR3 loop: CASSPRDRGPLGYTF. In nucleotides, the CDR3 is TGCGCCAGCAGCCCCCGGGACAGGGGCCCTTTAGGCTACACCTTC. The V gene is TRBV4-3, the J gene TRBJ1-2; 10 bases are shared with TRBD1. The V gene end was trimmed by 4 bases and the J gene end by 8 bases; junction bases not matched to a gene: 10. The CDR3 covers 15 residues. The V gene's germline CDR1 is LGHNA and CDR2 YSLEER.

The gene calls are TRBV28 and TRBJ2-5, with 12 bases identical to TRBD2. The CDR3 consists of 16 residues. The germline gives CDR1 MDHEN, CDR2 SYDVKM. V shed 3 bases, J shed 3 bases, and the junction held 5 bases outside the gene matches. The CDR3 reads CASSFLRTSGKETQYF. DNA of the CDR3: TGTGCCAGCAGTTTCTTGCGGACTAGCGGGAAAGAGACCCAGTACTTC.

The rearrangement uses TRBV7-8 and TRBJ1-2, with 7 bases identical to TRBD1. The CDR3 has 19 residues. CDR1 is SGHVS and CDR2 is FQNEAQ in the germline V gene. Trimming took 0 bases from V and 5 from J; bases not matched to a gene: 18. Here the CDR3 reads CASSLAPNLAGTAPYGYTF. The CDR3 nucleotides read TGTGCCAGCAGCTTAGCCCCAAATTTAGCCGGGACAGCGCCTTATGGCTACACCTTC.